This T cell receptor (beta chain) derives from a study of OX40 agonist ivuxolimab in advanced cancers. The wider study: Every 2 weeks, ivuxolimab was infused into the patients intravenously at between 0.01 and 10 mg/kg. Age averaged 60 years (range about 23 to 80), and roughly 80% were male.

Findings and caveats of the study: Within 6 weeks, CD4+ and CD8+ blood T cells expanded clonally at 0.1 to 3.0 mg/kg.

Profiling relied on immunoSEQ multiplex PCR, and the TCRdb table lists in-frame clones only, not all of them. The table records 53,000 or so clones, approximately 88% of them present only once. As for this clone: No antigen is known for it.

Sequenced here: CD4+ or CD8+ T cells sorted from blood, sampled in a trial of the OX40 agonist ivuxolimab. The source is an adult with an advanced solid tumor such as melanoma, head and neck, liver or kidney cancer.

This chain's CDR3 is CASSEAPGRSTEAFF. In nucleotides, the CDR3 is TGTGCCAGCAGTGAAGCCCCAGGGAGGAGCACTGAAGCTTTCTTT. V and J are TRBV6-1 and TRBJ1-1; D perhaps matches TRBD1 (5 bases). The ends were cut back, 0 bases at V and 4 bases at J, with 12 bases in the middle. The V gene's germline CDR1 is MNHNS and CDR2 SASEGT. This CDR3 region has 15 residues.